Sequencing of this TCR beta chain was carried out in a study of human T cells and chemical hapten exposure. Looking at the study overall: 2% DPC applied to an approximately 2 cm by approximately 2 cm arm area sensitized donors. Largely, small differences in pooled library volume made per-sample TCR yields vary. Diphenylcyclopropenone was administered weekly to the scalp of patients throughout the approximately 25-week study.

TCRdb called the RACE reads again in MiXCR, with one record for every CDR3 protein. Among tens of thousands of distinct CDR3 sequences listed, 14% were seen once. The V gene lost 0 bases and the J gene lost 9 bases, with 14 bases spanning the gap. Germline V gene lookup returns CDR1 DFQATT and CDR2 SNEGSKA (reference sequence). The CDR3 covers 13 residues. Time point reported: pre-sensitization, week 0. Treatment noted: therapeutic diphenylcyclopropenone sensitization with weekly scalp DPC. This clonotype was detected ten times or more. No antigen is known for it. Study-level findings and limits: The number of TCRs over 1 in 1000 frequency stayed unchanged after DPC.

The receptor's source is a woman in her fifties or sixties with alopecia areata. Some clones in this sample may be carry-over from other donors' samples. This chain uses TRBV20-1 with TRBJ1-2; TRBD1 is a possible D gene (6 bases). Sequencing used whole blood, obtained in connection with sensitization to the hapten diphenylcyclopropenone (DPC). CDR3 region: CSARDFRGTRYTF. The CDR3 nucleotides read TGCAGTGCTAGAGATTTCAGGGGTACGCGCTACACCTTC.